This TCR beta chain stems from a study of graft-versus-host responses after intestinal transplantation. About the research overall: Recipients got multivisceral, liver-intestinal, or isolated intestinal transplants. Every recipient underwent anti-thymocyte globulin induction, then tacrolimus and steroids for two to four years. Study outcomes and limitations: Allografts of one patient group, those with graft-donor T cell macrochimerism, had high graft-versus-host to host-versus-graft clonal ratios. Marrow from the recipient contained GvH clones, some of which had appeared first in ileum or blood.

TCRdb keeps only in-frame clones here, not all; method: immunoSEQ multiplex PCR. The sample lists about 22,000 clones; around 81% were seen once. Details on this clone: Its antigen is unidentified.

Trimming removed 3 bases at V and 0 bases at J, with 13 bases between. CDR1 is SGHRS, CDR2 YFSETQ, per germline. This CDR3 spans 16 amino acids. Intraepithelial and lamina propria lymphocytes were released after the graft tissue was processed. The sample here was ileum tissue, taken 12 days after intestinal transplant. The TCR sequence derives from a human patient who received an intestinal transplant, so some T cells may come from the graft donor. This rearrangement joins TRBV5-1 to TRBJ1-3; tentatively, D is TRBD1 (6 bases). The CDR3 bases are TGCGCCAGCAGCTATGAGACAGGCGCCTCTGGAAACACCATATATTTT. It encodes CASSYETGASGNTIYF.